The rows below give T cell receptor beta chains drawn from one sample of a study of healthy donors' naive CD4 and CD8 T cells. TCRdb called the reads again in MiXCR, with one record for every CDR3 protein. The sample lists roughly 200,000 distinct CDR3 sequences, 65% to 75% seen once, with about 2.4% in the top ten. The sample was naive CD4+ and CD8+ T cells sorted from blood, pooled from several donors. The receptor source for this set is a pool of human donors in good health; the sample pools cells from several healthy donors. The CDR3 runs from the conserved cysteine through the conserved F or W. A D gene is named only where the DNA matches it firmly. Expanded clones are given a class, and other clones once, few, many or no size at all.

v_call: TRBV27
j_call: TRBJ2-2
d_call: .
clone_size: few
cdr3_aa: CASRGVLDKNTGELFF
cdr3_nt: TGTGCCAGCAGAGGGGTGTTGGATAAGAACACCGGGGAGCTGTTTTTT

v_call: TRBV11-1
j_call: TRBJ2-1
d_call: .
clone_size: .
cdr3_aa: CASSLNDYNEQFF
cdr3_nt: TGTGCCAGCAGCTTAAACGACTACAATGAGCAGTTCTTC

v_call: TRBV19
j_call: TRBJ2-7
d_call: .
clone_size: few
cdr3_aa: CASSMGLGYEQYF
cdr3_nt: TGTGCCAGTAGTATGGGACTGGGCTACGAGCAGTACTTC

v_call: TRBV19
j_call: TRBJ1-2
d_call: .
clone_size: .
cdr3_aa: CASSIAWTVNYGYTF
cdr3_nt: TGTGCCAGTAGTATAGCCTGGACAGTCAACTATGGCTACACCTTC

v_call: TRBV6-1
j_call: TRBJ2-3
d_call: .
clone_size: few
cdr3_aa: CASSELRVPTDTQYF
cdr3_nt: TGTGCCAGCAGTGAACTAAGGGTTCCCACAGATACGCAGTATTTT

v_call: TRBV29-1
j_call: TRBJ2-7
d_call: TRBD1
clone_size: few
cdr3_aa: CSVATGYDYEQYF
cdr3_nt: TGCAGCGTAGCGACAGGGTACGACTACGAGCAGTACTTC

v_call: TRBV29-1
j_call: TRBJ1-2
d_call: TRBD1
clone_size: .
cdr3_aa: CSVGGTDGYTF
cdr3_nt: TGCAGCGTTGGAGGGACAGATGGCTACACCTTC

v_call: TRBV5-4
j_call: TRBJ1-6
d_call: .
clone_size: .
cdr3_aa: CASSLLVGSPLHF
cdr3_nt: TGTGCCAGCAGCCTCTTGGTGGGGTCACCCCTCCACTTT

v_call: TRBV15
j_call: TRBJ2-7
d_call: TRBD1
clone_size: .
cdr3_aa: CATSRPGQFYEQYF
cdr3_nt: TGTGCCACCAGCAGACCGGGACAGTTCTACGAGCAGTACTTC

v_call: TRBV27
j_call: TRBJ2-1
d_call: .
clone_size: .
cdr3_aa: CASSFLGAIQANNEQFF
cdr3_nt: TGTGCCAGCAGTTTTCTCGGAGCGATCCAGGCCAACAATGAGCAGTTCTTC

v_call: TRBV30
j_call: TRBJ2-5
d_call: .
clone_size: .
cdr3_aa: CAWIVAGEETQYF
cdr3_nt: TGTGCCTGGATAGTGGCAGGAGAAGAGACCCAGTACTTC

v_call: TRBV5-1
j_call: TRBJ2-1
d_call: TRBD2
clone_size: once
cdr3_aa: CASSLVVTSGNHNEQFF
cdr3_nt: TGCGCCAGCAGCTTGGTTGTCACTAGCGGGAACCACAATGAGCAGTTCTTC

v_call: TRBV14
j_call: TRBJ1-1
d_call: .
clone_size: few
cdr3_aa: CASSLGSAEAFF
cdr3_nt: TGTGCCAGCAGCCTCGGGTCGGCTGAAGCTTTCTTT

v_call: TRBV7-2
j_call: TRBJ1-5
d_call: .
clone_size: .
cdr3_aa: CASSSGPTQHF
cdr3_nt: TGTGCCAGCAGCTCGGGACCGACCCAGCATTTT

v_call: TRBV7-8
j_call: TRBJ2-7
d_call: .
clone_size: .
cdr3_aa: CASSSLGPKDTYEQYF
cdr3_nt: TGTGCCAGCAGCTCATTGGGACCGAAGGATACCTACGAGCAGTACTTC

v_call: TRBV27
j_call: TRBJ2-7
d_call: .
clone_size: few
cdr3_aa: CASSLVRASYEQYF
cdr3_nt: TGTGCCAGCAGTTTAGTTCGGGCCTCCTACGAGCAGTACTTC

v_call: TRBV29-1
j_call: TRBJ1-1
d_call: .
clone_size: .
cdr3_aa: CSVEVRGRNTEAFF
cdr3_nt: TGCAGCGTTGAGGTTCGGGGCAGAAACACTGAAGCTTTCTTT

v_call: TRBV5-6
j_call: TRBJ2-7
d_call: TRBD1
clone_size: .
cdr3_aa: CASSAGDSLREQYF
cdr3_nt: TGTGCCAGCAGCGCCGGGGACAGTCTACGGGAGCAGTACTTC

v_call: TRBV6-5
j_call: TRBJ2-1
d_call: .
clone_size: few
cdr3_aa: CASSYSRGYEQFF
cdr3_nt: TGTGCCAGCAGTTACTCGAGAGGCTATGAGCAGTTCTTC

v_call: TRBV6-5
j_call: TRBJ2-3
d_call: .
clone_size: .
cdr3_aa: CASSRPQGPGSNTQYF
cdr3_nt: TGTGCCAGCAGTCGCCCTCAGGGTCCGGGTTCGAATACGCAGTATTTT

v_call: TRBV19
j_call: TRBJ1-5
d_call: .
clone_size: .
cdr3_aa: CASTEPFEGSAQPQHF
cdr3_nt: TGTGCCAGTACCGAACCCTTTGAAGGGAGCGCTCAGCCCCAGCATTTT

v_call: TRBV27
j_call: TRBJ1-1
d_call: TRBD1
clone_size: .
cdr3_aa: CASSHRGGNEAFF
cdr3_nt: TGTGCCAGCAGCCACAGGGGTGGGAATGAAGCTTTCTTT

v_call: TRBV27
j_call: TRBJ1-1
d_call: .
clone_size: .
cdr3_aa: CASSLSGSTEAFF
cdr3_nt: TGTGCCAGCAGTTTATCGGGCAGCACTGAAGCTTTCTTT

v_call: TRBV19
j_call: TRBJ2-1
d_call: .
clone_size: .
cdr3_aa: CASSTLPLIGEQFF
cdr3_nt: TGTGCCAGTAGTACCCTCCCGCTCATCGGCGAGCAGTTCTTC

v_call: TRBV27
j_call: TRBJ2-7
d_call: TRBD1
clone_size: .
cdr3_aa: CASSLITGQGTDEQYF
cdr3_nt: TGTGCCAGCAGTCTAATAACCGGACAGGGGACCGACGAGCAGTACTTC

v_call: TRBV19
j_call: TRBJ2-7
d_call: .
clone_size: .
cdr3_aa: CASSIQGMPSYEQYF
cdr3_nt: TGTGCCAGTAGTATACAGGGGATGCCTTCCTACGAGCAGTACTTC

v_call: TRBV29-1
j_call: TRBJ2-1
d_call: .
clone_size: .
cdr3_aa: CSVEVGQRVGEQFF
cdr3_nt: TGCAGCGTTGAGGTTGGACAGCGCGTTGGTGAGCAGTTCTTC

v_call: TRBV27
j_call: TRBJ2-7
d_call: .
clone_size: .
cdr3_aa: CASSLRDTYSYEQYF
cdr3_nt: TGTGCCAGCAGTTTAAGGGACACCTACTCCTACGAGCAGTACTTC

v_call: TRBV19
j_call: TRBJ2-1
d_call: .
clone_size: .
cdr3_aa: CASSTLTPARGVNEQFF
cdr3_nt: TGTGCCAGTAGCACTCTCACCCCGGCCCGCGGAGTCAATGAGCAGTTCTTC

v_call: TRBV27
j_call: TRBJ2-6
d_call: .
clone_size: .
cdr3_aa: CASSLDPRGAGANVLTF
cdr3_nt: TGTGCCAGCAGTCTCGACCCAAGGGGCGCTGGGGCCAACGTCCTGACTTTC

v_call: TRBV19
j_call: TRBJ2-7
d_call: TRBD1
clone_size: .
cdr3_aa: CASLSGTGREQYF
cdr3_nt: TGTGCCAGCCTCTCCGGGACAGGTCGCGAGCAGTACTTC

v_call: TRBV27
j_call: TRBJ1-5
d_call: TRBD1
clone_size: few
cdr3_aa: CASSLLSGTGRHQPQHF
cdr3_nt: TGTGCCAGCAGTTTACTCAGCGGGACAGGAAGACATCAGCCCCAGCATTTT

v_call: TRBV19
j_call: TRBJ1-4
d_call: .
clone_size: .
cdr3_aa: CASSWSDEGTNEKLFF
cdr3_nt: TGTGCCAGTAGTTGGTCGGACGAGGGAACTAATGAAAAACTGTTTTTT

v_call: TRBV5-6
j_call: TRBJ2-7
d_call: TRBD1
clone_size: .
cdr3_aa: CASSWGGQGKYEQYF
cdr3_nt: TGTGCCAGCAGCTGGGGAGGACAGGGGAAGTACGAGCAGTACTTC

v_call: TRBV10-3
j_call: TRBJ2-5
d_call: TRBD2
clone_size: .
cdr3_aa: CAISTSVQETQYF
cdr3_nt: TGTGCCATCAGTACTAGCGTTCAAGAGACCCAGTACTTC

v_call: TRBV29-1
j_call: TRBJ2-1
d_call: TRBD1
clone_size: .
cdr3_aa: CSFRQGDYNEQFF
cdr3_nt: TGCAGCTTCAGACAGGGAGACTACAATGAGCAGTTCTTC

v_call: TRBV29-1
j_call: TRBJ2-7
d_call: TRBD2
clone_size: .
cdr3_aa: CSAGGGEGSSYEQYF
cdr3_nt: TGCAGCGCCGGCGGGGGTGAGGGGAGCTCCTACGAGCAGTACTTC

v_call: TRBV7-8
j_call: TRBJ1-3
d_call: .
clone_size: .
cdr3_aa: CASQQGPGSGNTIYF
cdr3_nt: TGTGCCAGCCAACAAGGGCCGGGCTCTGGAAACACCATATATTTT

v_call: TRBV19
j_call: TRBJ1-3
d_call: .
clone_size: .
cdr3_aa: CASSWGVSGNTIYF
cdr3_nt: TGTGCCAGTTCATGGGGAGTAAGCGGAAACACCATATATTTT

v_call: TRBV27
j_call: TRBJ1-2
d_call: .
clone_size: few
cdr3_aa: CASSLSIYTGYTF
cdr3_nt: TGTGCCAGCAGTTTATCGATTTACACCGGCTACACCTTC

v_call: TRBV20-1
j_call: TRBJ2-7
d_call: .
clone_size: .
cdr3_aa: CSAKDSLSPEQYF
cdr3_nt: TGCAGTGCTAAGGACAGCCTCTCCCCCGAGCAGTACTTC

v_call: TRBV19
j_call: TRBJ2-1
d_call: .
clone_size: once
cdr3_aa: CASSITAYNEQFF
cdr3_nt: TGTGCCAGTAGTATTACAGCGTACAATGAGCAGTTCTTC

v_call: TRBV19
j_call: TRBJ1-5
d_call: .
clone_size: .
cdr3_aa: CASGLGTGTSNQPQHF
cdr3_nt: TGTGCCAGTGGCCTCGGCACAGGGACTAGCAATCAGCCCCAGCATTTT

v_call: TRBV5-1
j_call: TRBJ2-7
d_call: .
clone_size: .
cdr3_aa: CASSLGQTSSYEQYF
cdr3_nt: TGCGCCAGCAGCCTCGGACAGACTAGCTCCTACGAGCAGTACTTC

v_call: TRBV27
j_call: TRBJ1-1
d_call: .
clone_size: .
cdr3_aa: CASSFGGRDTEAFF
cdr3_nt: TGTGCCAGCAGTTTCGGTGGTAGGGACACTGAAGCTTTCTTT

v_call: TRBV4-1
j_call: TRBJ1-6
d_call: .
clone_size: .
cdr3_aa: CASSLQGINSPLHF
cdr3_nt: TGCGCCAGCAGCCTGCAAGGGATTAATTCACCCCTCCACTTT

v_call: TRBV6-5
j_call: TRBJ2-4
d_call: TRBD2
clone_size: .
cdr3_aa: CASSSGTSGSAKNIQYF
cdr3_nt: TGTGCCAGCAGCTCGGGGACTAGCGGGAGTGCCAAAAACATTCAGTACTTC

v_call: TRBV6-6
j_call: TRBJ2-5
d_call: .
clone_size: .
cdr3_aa: CASSYSPGAETQYF
cdr3_nt: TGTGCCAGCAGTTACTCTCCGGGTGCAGAGACCCAGTACTTC

v_call: TRBV30
j_call: TRBJ1-2
d_call: .
clone_size: .
cdr3_aa: CAWRSHDTGSKYGYAF
cdr3_nt: TGTGCCTGGAGGTCTCACGATACAGGGTCAAAGTATGGCTACGCCTTC

v_call: TRBV11-1
j_call: TRBJ2-7
d_call: .
clone_size: .
cdr3_aa: CASSLSQGTYEQYF
cdr3_nt: TGTGCCAGCAGCTTATCCCAGGGAACCTACGAGCAGTACTTC

v_call: TRBV6-5
j_call: TRBJ1-1
d_call: .
clone_size: .
cdr3_aa: CASSYRGPQRNTEAFF
cdr3_nt: TGTGCCAGCAGTTACAGGGGTCCACAACGGAACACTGAAGCTTTCTTT

v_call: TRBV29-1
j_call: TRBJ1-1
d_call: .
clone_size: .
cdr3_aa: CSVGQPNTEAFF
cdr3_nt: TGCAGCGTAGGACAGCCGAACACTGAAGCTTTCTTT

v_call: TRBV30
j_call: TRBJ2-3
d_call: TRBD2
clone_size: .
cdr3_aa: CAWTRLAPGTDTQYF
cdr3_nt: TGTGCCTGGACTCGACTAGCGCCCGGCACAGATACGCAGTATTTT

v_call: TRBV18
j_call: TRBJ1-1
d_call: TRBD1
clone_size: .
cdr3_aa: CASSLRTGTNTEAFF
cdr3_nt: TGTGCCAGCTCACTACGGACAGGGACGAACACTGAAGCTTTCTTT

v_call: TRBV7-8
j_call: TRBJ2-7
d_call: TRBD1
clone_size: .
cdr3_aa: CASSLVGQGAGEQYF
cdr3_nt: TGTGCCAGCAGCTTAGTGGGACAGGGGGCTGGGGAGCAGTACTTC

v_call: TRBV6-1
j_call: TRBJ2-3
d_call: TRBD2
clone_size: .
cdr3_aa: CATREAGRTDTQYF
cdr3_nt: TGTGCCACCCGGGAGGCAGGGAGAACAGATACGCAGTATTTT

v_call: TRBV12-3/TRBV12-4
j_call: TRBJ2-3
d_call: .
clone_size: .
cdr3_aa: CASSLASGGRTQYF
cdr3_nt: TGTGCCAGCAGTTTAGCGTCGGGGGGCCGTACGCAGTATTTT

v_call: TRBV6-5
j_call: TRBJ2-1
d_call: .
clone_size: few
cdr3_aa: CASGVYGSYNEQFF
cdr3_nt: TGTGCCAGCGGCGTTTACGGCTCCTACAATGAGCAGTTCTTC

v_call: TRBV11-3
j_call: TRBJ2-1
d_call: .
clone_size: .
cdr3_aa: CASSLSDFNEQFF
cdr3_nt: TGTGCCAGCAGCTTAAGCGATTTCAATGAGCAGTTCTTC

v_call: TRBV6-2/TRBV6-3
j_call: TRBJ1-1
d_call: .
clone_size: .
cdr3_aa: CASSYSMRGTEAFF
cdr3_nt: TGTGCCAGCAGTTACTCGATGCGGGGCACTGAAGCTTTCTTT